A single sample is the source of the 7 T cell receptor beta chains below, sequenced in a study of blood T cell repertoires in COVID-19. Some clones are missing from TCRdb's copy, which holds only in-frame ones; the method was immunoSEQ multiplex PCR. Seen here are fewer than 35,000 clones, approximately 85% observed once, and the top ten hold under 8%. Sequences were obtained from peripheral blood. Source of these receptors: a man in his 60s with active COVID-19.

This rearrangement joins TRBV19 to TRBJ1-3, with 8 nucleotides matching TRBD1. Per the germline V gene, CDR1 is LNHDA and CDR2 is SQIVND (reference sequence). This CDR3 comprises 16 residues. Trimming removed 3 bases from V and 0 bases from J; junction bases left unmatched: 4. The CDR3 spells CASSIGQGRSGNTIYF. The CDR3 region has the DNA TGTGCCAGTAGTATCGGACAGGGACGCTCTGGAAACACCATATATTTT.

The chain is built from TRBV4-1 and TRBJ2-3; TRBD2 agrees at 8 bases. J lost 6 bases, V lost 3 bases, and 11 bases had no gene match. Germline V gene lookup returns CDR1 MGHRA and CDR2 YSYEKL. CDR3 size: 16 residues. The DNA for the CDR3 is TGCGCCAGCAGCCAGAAACCGGGACTAGTGACGGATACGCAGTATTTT. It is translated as CASSQKPGLVTDTQYF.

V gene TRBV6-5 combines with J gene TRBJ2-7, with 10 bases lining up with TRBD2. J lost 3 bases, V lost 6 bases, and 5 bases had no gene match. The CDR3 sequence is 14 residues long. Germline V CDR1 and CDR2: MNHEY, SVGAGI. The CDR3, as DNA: TGTGCCAGCAGAGCAGCGGGAGGGTACTACGAGCAGTACTTC. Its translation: CASRAAGGYYEQYF.

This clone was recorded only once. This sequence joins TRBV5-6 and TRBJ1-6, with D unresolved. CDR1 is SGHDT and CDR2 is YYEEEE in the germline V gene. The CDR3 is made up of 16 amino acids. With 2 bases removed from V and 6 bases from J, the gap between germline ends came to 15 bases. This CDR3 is CASSFLGERLNSPLHF. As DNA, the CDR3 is TGTGCCAGCAGCTTTCTCGGGGAGCGGCTTAATTCACCCCTCCACTTT.

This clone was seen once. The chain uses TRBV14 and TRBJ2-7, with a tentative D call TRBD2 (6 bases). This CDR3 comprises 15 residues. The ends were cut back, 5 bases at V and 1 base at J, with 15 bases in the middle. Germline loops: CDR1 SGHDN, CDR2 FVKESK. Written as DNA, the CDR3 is TGTGCCAGCAGCACTGTAGCGGATATTTCCTACGAGCAGTACTTC. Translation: CASSTVADISYEQYF.

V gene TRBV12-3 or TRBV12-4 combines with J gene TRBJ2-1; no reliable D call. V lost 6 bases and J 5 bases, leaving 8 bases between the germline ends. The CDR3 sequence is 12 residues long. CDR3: CASSWAHNEQFF. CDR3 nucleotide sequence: TGTGCCAGCAGCTGGGCCCACAATGAGCAGTTCTTC.

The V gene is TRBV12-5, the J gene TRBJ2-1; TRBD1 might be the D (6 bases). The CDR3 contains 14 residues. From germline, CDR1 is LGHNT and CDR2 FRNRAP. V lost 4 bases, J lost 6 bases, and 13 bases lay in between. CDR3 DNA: TGTGCTAGTGGTTCGACAGGAGTTTTCAATGAGCAGTTCTTC. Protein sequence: CASGSTGVFNEQFF.